This T cell receptor beta chain is from a study of T cell repertoires in cytomegalovirus infection. Turning to the study itself: Public TCR beta signatures provided an indication of both CMV infection and a matching HLA type.

From the reads, TCRdb called clonotypes with MiXCR, one entry per CDR3 protein. The sample has fewer than 700,000 distinct CDR3 sequences; 20% to 30% are singletons. The CDR3 sequence is 15 residues long. Germline loops: CDR1 DFQATT, CDR2 SNEGSKA (reference sequence). Trimming took off 0 bases at V and 6 bases at J, with 14 bases between the two ends. Material: CD8+ T cells from PBMCs. V and J are TRBV20-1 and TRBJ1-4; D is perhaps TRBD1 (6 bases). The receptor was isolated from a human donor in good health (CMV status not recorded). Some clones in this sample may be carry-over from other donors' samples. This chain's CDR3 is CSARERGRGHEKLFF. In DNA form, the CDR3 reads TGCAGTGCTAGAGAAAGGGGCAGGGGCCATGAAAAACTGTTTTTT.